Listed below are T cell receptor beta chains from one sample, sequenced in a study of control samples from healthy donors and cancer patients. TCRdb keeps only in-frame clones here, not all; method: immunoSEQ multiplex PCR. The table lists more than 85,000 clones, over 75% of them singletons, with under 4.5% in the top ten. The material sequenced was blood. All receptors derive from a human donor in good health. The donor label of this sample is uncertain. Both conserved end residues are part of each CDR3. The order of the fields is J gene, V gene, clone size, D gene, CDR3 DNA, CDR3 protein. D genes are given only for firm matches. Rows give clone size only sometimes, using once, few, many, or a class for an expanded clone.

j_gene: TRBJ2-5
v_gene: TRBV13
abundance: -
d_gene: -
CDR3nt: TGTGCCAGCAGCAAAAGGGGGTTCGGGACCCAGTACTTC
CDR3aa: CASSKRGFGTQYF

j_gene: TRBJ1-4
v_gene: TRBV6-5
abundance: -
d_gene: TRBD1
CDR3nt: TGTGCCAGCAGCCGGACAGGGTTAGGGGAAAAACTGTTTTTT
CDR3aa: CASSRTGLGEKLFF

j_gene: TRBJ2-5
v_gene: TRBV6-1
abundance: -
d_gene: -
CDR3nt: TGTGCCAGCAGTGAAGCGTGGGGGGAGACCCAGTACTTC
CDR3aa: CASSEAWGETQYF

j_gene: TRBJ1-5
v_gene: TRBV12-3/TRBV12-4
abundance: -
d_gene: -
CDR3nt: TGTGCCAGCAGTCAAGGGGTCGGTCAGCCCCAGCATTTT
CDR3aa: CASSQGVGQPQHF

j_gene: TRBJ1-4
v_gene: TRBV9
abundance: -
d_gene: -
CDR3nt: TGTGCCAGCAGCAGAGACGGTGCGACTAATGAAAAACTGTTTTTT
CDR3aa: CASSRDGATNEKLFF

j_gene: TRBJ1-1
v_gene: TRBV9
abundance: -
d_gene: -
CDR3nt: TGTGCCAGCAGCGTAGGTCAAGGGTCGGGGACTGAAGCTTTCTTT
CDR3aa: CASSVGQGSGTEAFF

j_gene: TRBJ2-1
v_gene: TRBV27
abundance: -
d_gene: -
CDR3nt: TGTGCCAGCTCCAGGGGCCAGCGCAAACTCAATGAGCAGTTCTTC
CDR3aa: CASSRGQRKLNEQFF

j_gene: TRBJ1-1
v_gene: TRBV5-6
abundance: few
d_gene: -
CDR3nt: TGTGCCAGCAGCCCCCGGACCCTCAAGGGGACTGAAGCTTTCTTT
CDR3aa: CASSPRTLKGTEAFF

j_gene: TRBJ1-4
v_gene: TRBV20-1
abundance: once
d_gene: -
CDR3nt: TGCAGTGCTAGTCCGGGGGCAGGAGAAAAACTGTTTTTT
CDR3aa: CSASPGAGEKLFF

j_gene: TRBJ2-1
v_gene: TRBV7-2
abundance: -
d_gene: -
CDR3nt: TGTGCCAGCAGCAAGGTTGGGGGGGCCATTGAATCTGGTGAGCAGTTCTTC
CDR3aa: CASSKVGGAIESGEQFF

j_gene: TRBJ2-3
v_gene: TRBV30
abundance: -
d_gene: -
CDR3nt: TGTGCCTGGAGCCCCGGGGGCGCAGATACGCAGTATTTT
CDR3aa: CAWSPGGADTQYF

j_gene: TRBJ1-1
v_gene: TRBV19
abundance: -
d_gene: TRBD1
CDR3nt: TGTGCCAGCTACAGGGGGTACACTGAAGCTTTCTTT
CDR3aa: CASYRGYTEAFF

j_gene: TRBJ1-2
v_gene: TRBV5-1
abundance: once
d_gene: TRBD1
CDR3nt: TGCGCCAGCAGCGAGGGACAGGGTGGATATGGCTACACCTTC
CDR3aa: CASSEGQGGYGYTF

j_gene: TRBJ2-3
v_gene: TRBV7-9
abundance: -
d_gene: -
CDR3nt: TGTGCCAGCAGCTGGGACGATACGCAGTATTTT
CDR3aa: CASSWDDTQYF

j_gene: TRBJ1-1
v_gene: TRBV18
abundance: -
d_gene: -
CDR3nt: TGTGCCAGCTCGAGGGCAGGACAGAACACTGAAGCTTTCTTT
CDR3aa: CASSRAGQNTEAFF

j_gene: TRBJ1-3
v_gene: TRBV10-2
abundance: -
d_gene: -
CDR3nt: TGCGCCAGCAGAGAGCCTGGAAACACCATATATTTT
CDR3aa: CASREPGNTIYF

j_gene: TRBJ1-1
v_gene: TRBV5-1
abundance: -
d_gene: -
CDR3nt: TGCGCCAGCAGCAGTATACCGGACACGGCGGGGCTGAAAGCTTTCTTT
CDR3aa: CASSSIPDTAGLKAFF

j_gene: TRBJ2-7
v_gene: TRBV27
abundance: once
d_gene: -
CDR3nt: TGTGCCAGCAGTTTATTCCGGGGAAGCTCCTACGAGCAGTACTTC
CDR3aa: CASSLFRGSSYEQYF

j_gene: TRBJ2-2
v_gene: TRBV6-5
abundance: -
d_gene: -
CDR3nt: TGTGCCAGCACCACGGGGGCGGCGGGCACCGGGGAGCTGTTTTTT
CDR3aa: CASTTGAAGTGELFF

j_gene: TRBJ2-7
v_gene: TRBV12-5
abundance: -
d_gene: -
CDR3nt: TGTGCTAGTGGTCCCCGGGGCTACGAGCAGTACTTC
CDR3aa: CASGPRGYEQYF

j_gene: TRBJ1-1
v_gene: TRBV7-9
abundance: -
d_gene: -
CDR3nt: TGTGCCAGCAGCCGCCTACGGGGTGGGCGTCCTGAAGCTTTCTTT
CDR3aa: CASSRLRGGRPEAFF

j_gene: TRBJ1-1
v_gene: TRBV6-4
abundance: -
d_gene: TRBD1
CDR3nt: TGTGCCAGCAGTGAGGGCCAAGGGGGCAGGTCTGAAGCTTTCTTT
CDR3aa: CASSEGQGGRSEAFF

j_gene: TRBJ2-2
v_gene: TRBV6-5
abundance: -
d_gene: TRBD1
CDR3nt: TGTGCCAGGGGGGACAGGGGGCGCGGCGGGGAGCTGTTTTTT
CDR3aa: CARGDRGRGGELFF

j_gene: TRBJ2-1
v_gene: TRBV7-9
abundance: few
d_gene: TRBD1
CDR3nt: TGTGCCAGCAGCCCGGACAGGGGGGCAAGACGTTCCTACAATGAGCAGTTCTTC
CDR3aa: CASSPDRGARRSYNEQFF

j_gene: TRBJ2-1
v_gene: TRBV5-4
abundance: once
d_gene: -
CDR3nt: TGTGCCAGCAGCTTGATAGGGGACAATGAGCAGTTCTTC
CDR3aa: CASSLIGDNEQFF

j_gene: TRBJ2-1
v_gene: TRBV14
abundance: -
d_gene: -
CDR3nt: TGTGCCAGCAGCCAAGATACGCGGGCGTTCAGGGATGAGCAGTTCTTC
CDR3aa: CASSQDTRAFRDEQFF

j_gene: TRBJ2-3
v_gene: TRBV2
abundance: -
d_gene: TRBD1
CDR3nt: TGTGCCAGCAAAGACAGGGGGAGAGATACGCAGTATTTT
CDR3aa: CASKDRGRDTQYF